The following is a T cell receptor beta chain sequence with its context. The data are from a study of shared clonotypes between healthy human individuals. The naive CD8 subset, CD45RO-negative cells positively selected for CCR7, excluded terminally differentiated effector memory CD45RA+ cells. Healthy HIV-negative adults with no recent acute infections or vaccinations were recruited as donors. For each subset, genomic DNA was distributed in equal portions over several immunoSEQ plates. Produced via immunoSEQ multiplex PCR; TCRdb's table is partial and in-frame only. The profile shows roughly 570,000 clones, about 98% of them singletons. J was trimmed by 0 bases and V by 4 bases; bases with no gene match: 14. Germline CDR1 reads SGDLS; CDR2 reads YYNGEE. The CDR3 has 19 residues.

The chain joins TRBV9 to TRBJ2-7; 12 positions agree with TRBD1. Sequencing used naive CD8+ T cells sorted from blood. This clonotype was obtained from a man aged 30-40 years in good health. The CDR3 nucleotides are TGTGCCAGCAGCCCAACGATAGAGGGACAGGGGGCGAGCTCCTACGAGCAGTACTTC. Amino acids: CASSPTIEGQGASSYEQYF.